The 9 T cell receptor beta chains below come from one sample, sequenced in a study of prognosis after radiotherapy for stage I lung cancer. Amplification of TCR beta CDR3 from genomic DNA used two-round multiplex PCR. The use of primers specific to each TRBV and TRBJ gene characterized first-round PCR. TCRdb recomputed calls from the multiplex PCR reads with MiXCR, one row per CDR3 protein. In the table there are about 59,000 distinct CDR3 sequences, more than 20% of which are singletons. The source was PBMCs, collected before or after stereotactic body radiation therapy (not recorded which). The receptors originated from a donor of 50 years or more with non-small cell lung cancer.

As regards this clonotype: One end of the junction does not line up with germline, which may come from a read error. The chain carries TRBV4-3 and TRBJ1-1; D is unclear. Germline loops: CDR1 LGHNA, CDR2 YSLEER. The CDR3 is made up of 14 amino acids. The CDR3 coding sequence is TGCGCCTGCAGCCAAAGGACGTTGAACACTGAAGCTTTCTTT. It yields the protein CACSQRTLNTEAFF.

This clonotype was seen ten or more times. The J gene is TRBJ2-5, the V gene TRBV7-2; D might be TRBD1 (5 bases). V was trimmed by 5 bases and J by 2 bases, leaving 12 bases between them. The CDR3 consists of 14 residues. The germline V gene has CDR1 SGHTA and CDR2 FQGNSA. The CDR3 is CASSLGALQETQYF. CDR3 coding DNA: TGTGCCAGCAGCCTAGGGGCCCTTCAAGAGACCCAGTACTTC.

This clonotype has a count of ten or more. The chain has TRBV14 and TRBJ2-7, with 9 bases lining up with TRBD1. The V gene end was trimmed by 2 bases and the J gene end by 6 bases; junction bases not matched to a gene: 8. Germline V lookup: CDR1 SGHDN, CDR2 FVKESK. The CDR3 extends over 15 amino acids. The CDR3 coding sequence is TGTGCCAGCAGCCAAACCGGGACAGGGTACGGCGAGCAGTACTTC. It yields the protein CASSQTGTGYGEQYF.

With regard to this clonotype: A read error may explain this, as a much larger clone is one base away. The chain employs TRBV18 and TRBJ1-2; D not certain. The CDR3 spans 14 residues. Per the germline V gene, CDR1 is KGHSH and CDR2 is LQKENI. The CDR3 sequence is CTSSPVGGMDGYTF. The DNA for the CDR3 is TGTACCAGCTCACCTGTTGGAGGGATGGATGGCTACACCTTC. Combining the CDR3 with reference TRBV18 and TRBJ1-2 gives the whole variable domain NAGVMQNPRHLVRRRGQEARLRCSPMKGHSHVYWYRQLPEEGLKFMVYLQKENIIDESGMPKERFSAEFPKEGPSILRIQQVVRGDSAAYFCTSSPVGGMDGYTFGSGTRLTVV.

The chain couples TRBV6-2 or TRBV6-3 to TRBJ2-7; TRBD2 is a possible D gene (7 bases). From germline, CDR1 is MNHEY and CDR2 SVGEGT. V shed 6 bases and J shed 7 bases, with 22 bases lying between them. The CDR3 totals 15 residues. CDR3 protein: CASRTPGDGGSEQYF. In DNA form, the CDR3 reads TGTGCCAGCAGGACCCCAGGGGACGGCGGGAGTGAGCAGTACTTC.

This sequence joins TRBV5-1 and TRBJ1-1; 8 bases are a match to TRBD1. Germline lookup yields CDR1 SGHRS and CDR2 YFSETQ. The CDR3 extends over 16 amino acids. Unmatched junction bases numbered 15, after V lost 6 bases and J lost 5 bases. The CDR3 spells CASILRSGGAGTEAFF. CDR3 DNA sequence: TGCGCCAGCATCTTAAGGTCAGGGGGCGCAGGTACTGAAGCTTTCTTT.

This clonotype has ten or more counts. The chain carries TRBV5-1 and TRBJ2-5; D not resolved. V lost 0 bases to trimming and J lost 5 bases, with 11 bases between them. This CDR3 region has 14 residues. Germline CDR1 and CDR2: SGHRS and YFSETQ. CDR3 sequence reads: CASSLAGVVETQYF. The CDR3 DNA follows: TGCGCCAGCAGCTTGGCGGGTGTAGTGGAGACCCAGTACTTC. The full variable domain, with the rest looked up from reference TRBV5-1 and TRBJ2-5, is KAGVTQTPRYLIKTRGQQVTLSCSPISGHRSVSWYQQTPGQGLQFLFEYFSETQRNKGNFPGRFSGRQFSNSRSEMNVSTLELGDSALYLCASSLAGVVETQYFGPGTRLLVL.

This clonotype was found many times. This chain connects TRBV19 to TRBJ1-2, with D hard to call. Per germline, CDR1 LNHDA and CDR2 SQIVND (reference sequence). Deletions cut 5 bases from V and 7 bases from J, with 14 bases between. CDR3 length equals 13 residues. The CDR3 loop reads CASSPRPTFGYTF. In nucleotides, the CDR3 is TGTGCCAGTAGTCCCCGGCCTACGTTTGGCTACACCTTC.

The sample holds many counts of this clonotype. The chain uses TRBV6-1 and TRBJ1-5, with 11 positions matching TRBD1. With 6 bases clipped from V and 0 bases from J, the junction kept 4 bases outside the gene matches. The CDR3 length is 16 residues. Germline loops: CDR1 MNHNS, CDR2 SASEGT. CDR3 region: CASRRDRGGSNQPQHF. CDR3 DNA: TGTGCCAGCAGGCGGGACAGGGGGGGTAGCAATCAGCCCCAGCATTTT.